These 22 T cell receptor beta chains were sequenced from one sample in a study of Ad26.COV2.S vaccination and SARS-CoV-2 variants. The sample's treatment: about 20 received Ad26.COV2.S at low or high dose, single or two shots; 5 received placebo; per-sample allocation not given. Samples analyzed were those drawn on day 63 after the first vaccine or placebo injection. Generated by immunoSEQ multiplex PCR, the TCRdb table keeps only in-frame clones and is missing some. Of hundreds of thousands of clones detected, 89% appear once; the ten largest clones hold about 1.5%. The sample in question was peripheral blood, obtained in a trial of Ad26.COV2.S vaccine versus placebo. These receptors all stem from a person aged 18-60 years who received the Ad26.COV2.S COVID-19 vaccine or a placebo.

This chain joins TRBV7-9 and TRBJ1-3; TRBD1 aligns across 9 bases. With V trimmed by 4 bases and J by 0 bases, 13 bases remained unmatched. Germline assignment: CDR1 SEHNR and CDR2 FQNEAQ (reference sequence). The CDR3 is made up of 19 amino acids. CDR3 protein: CASSSPGQGRAISGNTIYF. The CDR3 coding sequence is TGTGCCAGCAGCTCACCCGGACAGGGGAGAGCCATCTCTGGAAACACCATATATTTT.

This rearrangement joins TRBV5-6 to TRBJ2-7; the match to TRBD2 covers 10 bases. The germline CDR1 and CDR2 sequences are SGHDT and YYEEEE. The CDR3 spans 19 residues. V trimming: 1 base; J trimming: 7 bases; junction bases outside the gene matches: 20. Here the CDR3 DNA reads TGTGCCAGCAGCTTGCACGGCATTCCCCGACTAGCGGGCTACTTTGAGCAGTACTTC. Protein sequence: CASSLHGIPRLAGYFEQYF.

Comment on this clone: The same CDR3 arises from other DNA sequences in this sample as well. The genes are TRBV5-6 and TRBJ1-2; TRBD1 agrees at 9 bases. The CDR3 spans 13 residues. Trimming cost V 4 bases and J 6 bases; bases outside gene matches: 4. Germline V gene sequence: CDR1 SGHDT, CDR2 YYEEEE. CDR3 nucleotides: TGTGCCAGCAGCGCGGACAGGGGAAATGGCTACACCTTC. Residues: CASSADRGNGYTF. Supplemented by reference TRBV5-6 and TRBJ1-2, the full variable domain reads DAGVTQSPTHLIKTRGQQVTLRCSPKSGHDTVSWYQQALGQGPQFIFQYYEEEERQRGNFPDRFSGHQFPNYSSELNVNALLLGDSALYLCASSADRGNGYTFGSGTRLTVV.

This chain uses TRBV10-3 with TRBJ2-3; D is unclear. Germline V gene lookup returns CDR1 ENHRY and CDR2 SYGVKD. V lost 3 bases and J lost 0, with 7 bases in between. The CDR3 has 14 amino acids. CDR3: CAISDGSSTDTQYF. The CDR3, as DNA: TGTGCCATCAGTGACGGATCTAGCACAGATACGCAGTATTTT.

This clone was counted between two and nine times. This sequence joins TRBV11-2 and TRBJ1-1, with D uncertain. Trimming stripped 3 bases from V and 0 bases from J, with 8 bases between. The CDR3 is 14 amino acids. Germline CDR1 and CDR2: SGHAT and FQNNGV. In DNA, the CDR3 is TGTGCCAGCAGCTTCAGGCAGTTGAACACTGAAGCTTTCTTT. This sequence encodes CASSFRQLNTEAFF.

The CDR3 region has the DNA TGTGCCATCAGTCGGACAGGGAACGAGCAGTACTTC. Protein sequence: CAISRTGNEQYF. This chain links TRBV10-3 with TRBJ2-7, with 8 bases that match TRBD1. Trimming cost V 5 bases and J 5 bases; bases outside gene matches: 2. Germline CDR1 ENHRY, CDR2 SYGVKD. The CDR3 has 12 residues.

The count of this clone is one. The rearrangement joins TRBV4-3 to TRBJ1-3; D possibly corresponds to TRBD1 (6 bases). V gave up 0 bases and J gave up 4 bases, with 10 bases separating them. Per germline, CDR1 LGHNA and CDR2 YSLEER. The CDR3 contains 15 residues. CDR3 sequence: CASSQEGGIGNTIYF. The CDR3 nucleotides read TGCGCCAGCAGCCAAGAAGGGGGAATAGGAAACACCATATATTTT.

The chain joins TRBV6-5 to TRBJ1-4, with a weak D call TRBD1 (6 bases). V was cut by 6 bases and J by 8 bases, with 16 bases left in between. Germline CDR1 is MNHEY and CDR2 is SVGAGI. This CDR3 region has 14 residues. DNA of the CDR3: TGTGCCAGCAGCTCCGGTACAGGGAGAGAAAAACTGTTTTTT. Translation gives CASSSGTGREKLFF.

A note on this clone: The junction differs from germline at one of its ends, possibly a read error. This chain joins TRBV7-7 and TRBJ2-5, with 7 bases identical to TRBD1. The CDR3 sequence is 15 residues long. Looked up from germline, CDR1 is SSHAT and CDR2 is FNYEAQ (reference sequence). The CDR3 DNA is TGTGCTAGCAGCCCGGGACAGCCCTCGGGAGAGACCCAGTACTTC. Its protein product is CASSPGQPSGETQYF.

V is TRBV7-8 and J is TRBJ2-7; D possibly corresponds to TRBD2 (6 bases). The CDR3 runs to 15 residues. CDR1 is SGHVS, CDR2 FQNEAQ, per germline. Trimming pared 2 bases from V and 4 bases from J, leaving 15 bases between. CDR3 region: CASSLPGRGGYEQYF. CDR3 bases: TGTGCCAGCAGCTTACCTGGACGGGGAGGATACGAGCAGTACTTC.

This CDR3 reads CASSTGTSGISSYNEQFF. The CDR3 DNA is TGTGCCAGTAGTACCGGGACTAGCGGGATTAGCTCCTACAATGAGCAGTTCTTC. This chain uses TRBV19 with TRBJ2-1, with TRBD2 identical over 13 bases. Germline V gene sequence: CDR1 LNHDA, CDR2 SQIVND (reference sequence). CDR3 length equals 18 residues. With V trimmed by 4 bases and J by 0 bases, 6 bases remained unmatched. The whole variable domain, filled in from reference TRBV19 and TRBJ2-1, reads DGGITQSPKYLFRKEGQNVTLSCEQNLNHDAMYWYRQDPGQGLRLIYYSQIVNDFQKGDIAEGYSVSREKKESFPLTVTSAQKNPTAFYLCASSTGTSGISSYNEQFFGPGTRLTVL.

The gene calls are TRBV2 and TRBJ1-1, with D tentatively TRBD1 (5 bases). The V end was cut by 3 bases, the J end by 4 bases, with 15 bases between. The CDR3 totals 15 residues. Germline V CDR1 and CDR2: SNHLY, FYNNEI. The CDR3 here is CASSELGQGRTEAFF. In nucleotides, the CDR3 is TGTGCCAGCAGTGAGTTGGGGCAGGGACGCACTGAAGCTTTCTTT.

This clone was seen more than once but under ten times. This rearrangement joins TRBV27 to TRBJ1-5, with D unresolved. CDR3 length: 14 amino acids. CDR1 is MNHEY and CDR2 is SMNVEV in the germline V gene (reference sequence). V was clipped by 3 bases and J by 9 bases, with 15 bases between them. This CDR3 is CASSFAVTGGPQHF. For the CDR3, the DNA is TGTGCCAGCAGTTTTGCTGTGACGGGCGGGCCCCAGCATTTT.

This clone was counted a single time. V is TRBV24-1 and J is TRBJ2-3; 11 bases align to TRBD2. Germline assignment: CDR1 KGHDR and CDR2 SFDVKD. The CDR3 runs to 17 residues. V shed 2 bases, J shed 2 bases, and the junction held 5 bases outside the gene matches. CDR3 loop: CATSDSPSGRTTDTQYF. The CDR3 DNA reads TGTGCCACCAGTGATTCCCCTAGCGGGAGGACCACAGATACGCAGTATTTT.

In this sample, this clone turned up once. Other DNA sequences within the sample encode an identical CDR3. The CDR3 DNA reads as TGTGCCAGCAGTGGATACTACGAGCAGTACTTC. Translated, it gives CASSGYYEQYF. The chain uses TRBV25-1 and TRBJ2-7; no definite D call. The CDR3 has 11 amino acids. V lost 4 bases and J lost 3, with 4 bases in between. Looked up from germline, CDR1 is MGHDK and CDR2 is SYGVNS.

The chain recombines TRBV7-2 with TRBJ1-5; TRBD1 agrees at 7 bases. This CDR3 has 15 residues. Germline V CDR1 and CDR2: SGHTA, FQGNSA. The V and J ends lost 4 bases and 1 base, in that order; junction bases with no gene match: 4. In DNA form, the CDR3 reads TGTGCCAGCAGCTCCTCGACAGGGAGCAATCAGCCCCAGCATTTT. This encodes CASSSSTGSNQPQHF.

In this sample, this clone turned up once. The J gene is TRBJ1-1, the V gene TRBV10-2; tentatively, D is TRBD1 (5 bases). Germline loops: CDR1 WSHSY, CDR2 SAAADI. This CDR3 region has 14 residues. V lost 7 bases and J 1 base, leaving 13 bases between the germline ends. CDR3 protein: CASKEVGTNTEAFF. In DNA form, the CDR3 reads TGCGCCAGCAAGGAGGTCGGGACGAACACTGAAGCTTTCTTT.

The chain joins TRBV7-8 to TRBJ1-5; 8 bases map to TRBD1. The CDR3 length is 15 residues. With 2 bases clipped from V and 5 bases from J, the junction kept 5 bases outside the gene matches. CDR1 and CDR2 (germline): SGHVS, FQNEAQ. The CDR3 sequence is CASSLPGQGYQPQHF. In DNA form, the CDR3 reads TGTGCCAGCAGCTTACCCGGACAGGGTTATCAGCCCCAGCATTTT.

This clone was detected only a few times. The chain combines TRBV7-2 with TRBJ1-1, with a possible D match to TRBD1 (5 bases). CDR3 length equals 12 residues. CDR1 and CDR2 from the germline V gene are SGHTA and FQGNSA. Deletions cut 1 base from V and 9 bases from J, with 9 bases between. The CDR3 nucleotides read TGTGCCAGCAGCTTAGACAGGCACCAAGCTTTCTTT. Its translation: CASSLDRHQAFF.

This clone was counted only a few times. This chain uses TRBV7-2 with TRBJ2-7; 9 positions match TRBD1. The CDR3 totals 15 residues. The J segment lost 1 base and the V segment lost 3 bases, leaving 4 bases of the junction unmatched. Germline assignment: CDR1 SGHTA and CDR2 FQGNSA. The chain's CDR3 is CASSLGTGWSYEQYF. DNA of the CDR3: TGTGCCAGCAGCTTGGGGACAGGGTGGTCCTACGAGCAGTACTTC.

The V and J genes are TRBV4-1 and TRBJ1-1; no reliable D call. Germline lookup yields CDR1 MGHRA and CDR2 YSYEKL. The V end lost 2 bases, the J end lost 1 base, and 11 bases lay between the germline ends. The CDR3 runs 15 residues. CDR3 amino acids: CASSQLLRPNTEAFF. The CDR3 DNA is TGCGCCAGCAGCCAATTACTGAGACCGAACACTGAAGCTTTCTTT.

This chain uses TRBV6-6 with TRBJ1-1; D remains ambiguous. CDR3 length equals 13 residues. Germline CDR1 is MNHNY and CDR2 is SVGAGI (reference sequence). Trimming cost V 4 bases and J 4 bases, with 10 bases left between them. The CDR3 loop reads CASSSRLGTEAFF. CDR3 coding DNA: TGTGCCAGCAGTTCCCGTCTGGGCACTGAAGCTTTCTTT.